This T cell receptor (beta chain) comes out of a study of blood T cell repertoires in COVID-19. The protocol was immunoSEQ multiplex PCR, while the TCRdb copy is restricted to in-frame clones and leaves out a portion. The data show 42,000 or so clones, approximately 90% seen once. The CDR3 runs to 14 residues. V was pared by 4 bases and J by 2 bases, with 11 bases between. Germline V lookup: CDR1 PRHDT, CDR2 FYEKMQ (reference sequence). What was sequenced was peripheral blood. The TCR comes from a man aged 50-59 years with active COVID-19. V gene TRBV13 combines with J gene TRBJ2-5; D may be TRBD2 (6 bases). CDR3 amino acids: CASSSYGGQETQYF. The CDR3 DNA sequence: TGTGCCAGCAGCTCGTACGGGGGTCAAGAGACCCAGTACTTC. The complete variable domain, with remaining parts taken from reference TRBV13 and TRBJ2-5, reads AAGVIQSPRHLIKEKRETATLKCYPIPRHDTVYWYQQGPGQDPQFLISFYEKMQSDKGSIPDRFSAQQFSDYHSELNMSSLELGDSALYFCASSSYGGQETQYFGPGTRLLVL.